This T cell receptor beta chain was observed in a study of beta chain features in type 1 diabetes. Study-level background: The samples had 107,917,701 sorted cells examined in all. Study-level findings and limits: Insertions at VDJ junctions were less frequent in type 1 diabetes patients. These patients also deleted more nucleotides at the same junctions. The similarity of naive, central memory and Treg TCRB repertoires appeared greater among patients than among healthy donors. Shortening of TCRB CDR3s, moderate but significant, appeared in all four CD4+ subsets of Type 1 diabetes patients.

The CDR3 is 17 amino acids. V dropped 4 bases and J dropped 2; count of bases not matched to a gene: 8. In germline, CDR1 is SGHRS, CDR2 YFSETQ. Expressed TCRB transcripts were sequenced, since all the RNA that had been isolated was reverse transcribed. Some clones are missing from TCRdb's copy, which holds only in-frame ones; the method was immunoSEQ multiplex PCR. The table includes over 40,000 clones, over 50% detected once. Concerning this clone: Its specificity is unknown.

This chain links TRBV5-1 with TRBJ2-3, with 12 bases matching TRBD2. The sequencing input was Tregs from blood. The TCR was taken from a man aged 30-40 years with type 1 diabetes. Some clones in this sample may be carry-over from other donors' samples. CDR3 loop: CASSIGTSGRTTDTQYF. CDR3 coding DNA: TGCGCCAGCAGCATCGGGACTAGCGGGCGAACCACAGATACGCAGTATTTT. The full variable domain, in which reference TRBV5-1 and TRBJ2-3 provide the parts outside the CDR3, is KAGVTQTPRYLIKTRGQQVTLSCSPISGHRSVSWYQQTPGQGLQFLFEYFSETQRNKGNFPGRFSGRQFSNSRSEMNVSTLELGDSALYLCASSIGTSGRTTDTQYFGPGTRLTVL.